The 11 T cell receptor beta chains presented below share a single source sample, sequenced in a study of blood T cells in healthy people across ages. A second 7 to 11 cycle PCR used barcoded and J-beta primers. TCRdb itself ran the 5' RACE reads through MiXCR, one entry per CDR3 protein. The sample records 1.5 million to 2 million distinct CDR3 sequences, 30% to 40% being singletons. The specimen sequenced was blood. These receptors came from a human donor in good health.

The V call is TRBV6-6, the J call TRBJ2-4, with D perhaps being TRBD1 or TRBD2 (6 bases each). Looked up from germline, CDR1 is MNHNY and CDR2 is SVGAGI (reference sequence). The CDR3 covers 16 residues. V lost 0 bases to trimming and J lost 13 bases, with 22 bases between them. The CDR3 DNA reads TGTGCCAGCAGTTACTCGTCGTCGGGGGCACTAGGTGAGCAGTACTTC. This codes for CASSYSSSGALGEQYF.

This clonotype was observed a few times. CDR3 nucleotide sequence: TGTGCCACCATGACGGGACTAGCCGGCAATGAGCAGTTCTTC. This translates into CATMTGLAGNEQFF. The V gene is TRBV24-1, the J gene TRBJ2-1; TRBD2 matches 9 bases. The V and J ends lost 8 bases and 6 bases, in that order; junction bases with no gene match: 7. The length of the CDR3 is 14 residues. CDR1 is KGHDR, CDR2 SFDVKD, per germline.

In its sample, this clonotype was seen once. The rearrangement links TRBV7-2 to TRBJ1-2; the D gene is possibly TRBD1 (5 bases). Trimming shortened V by 4 bases and J by 2 bases, and 17 bases separated the two germline ends. From germline, CDR1 is SGHTA and CDR2 FQGNSA. The CDR3 has 16 amino acids. CDR3 protein: CASSSTGDGLNYGYTF. CDR3 coding DNA: TGTGCCAGCAGCTCAACCGGGGACGGTTTAAACTATGGCTACACCTTC.

This chain joins TRBV5-1 and TRBJ2-4; D uncertain. The J call could be wrong; TRBJ2-7 is a better fit for the DNA end. The CDR3 has 12 amino acids. Germline CDR1 reads SGHRS; CDR2 reads YFSETQ. The DNA of the CDR3 is TGCGCCAGCAGAGGAAGTCCCGACGAGCAGTACTTC. Encoded protein: CASRGSPDEQYF.

This clonotype was detected only a few times. The chain links TRBV5-1 to TRBJ2-5; D possibly corresponds to TRBD1 (5 bases). Germline V CDR1 and CDR2: SGHRS, YFSETQ. The CDR3 is made up of 13 amino acids. Trimming took 0 bases from V and 12 from J, leaving 15 bases between them. CDR3 bases: TGCGCCAGCAGCTTGGAGGCAGGGCCGAGGAAGTACTTC. This codes for CASSLEAGPRKYF.

This clonotype was observed a few times. The chain combines TRBV9 with TRBJ2-5; possibly TRBD1 for D (5 bases). The V gene lost 1 base and the J gene lost 5 bases, with 18 bases spanning the gap. The germline V gene encodes CDR1 SGDLS and CDR2 YYNGEE. This CDR3 region has 16 residues. The CDR3 reads CASSVYDSQIGETQYF. CDR3 in DNA: TGTGCCAGCAGCGTATACGACAGTCAGATTGGGGAGACCCAGTACTTC. Combining the CDR3 with reference TRBV9 and TRBJ2-5 gives the whole variable domain DSGVTQTPKHLITATGQRVTLRCSPRSGDLSVYWYQQSLDQGLQFLIQYYNGEERAKGNILERFSAQQFPDLHSELNLSSLELGDSALYFCASSVYDSQIGETQYFGPGTRLLVL.

V usage is TRBV20-1 and J usage is TRBJ2-1, with unresolved D. The CDR3 is made up of 11 amino acids. V was shortened by 1 base and J by 8 bases, with 6 bases between the two germline ends. Germline values: CDR1 DFQATT, CDR2 SNEGSKA (reference sequence). This CDR3 is CSARVEYEQFF. The CDR3 DNA reads as TGCAGTGCTAGAGTCGAGTATGAGCAGTTCTTC.

DNA of the CDR3: TGTGCCAGCAGCGTAGCGGGAGATAGTCGCATAGTGTTTTTT. As protein: CASSVAGDSRIVFF. The V call is TRBV9, the J call TRBJ1-4; D remains ambiguous. Germline assignment: CDR1 SGDLS and CDR2 YYNGEE. The CDR3 consists of 14 residues. V was shortened by 0 bases and J by 15 bases, with 18 bases between the two germline ends.

The chain uses TRBV27 and TRBJ2-7; no definite D call. Germline V gene data show CDR1 as MNHEY and CDR2 as SMNVEV (reference sequence). The CDR3 totals 13 residues. Trimming shortened V by 10 bases and J by 3 bases, and 16 bases separated the two germline ends. CDR3 nucleotide sequence: TGTGCCAACAGCCCCGGCAAGAACTACGAGCAGTACTTC. This encodes CANSPGKNYEQYF.

This rearrangement joins TRBV12-3 or TRBV12-4 to TRBJ2-1; unclear D gene. The V gene lost 3 bases and the J gene lost 15 bases, with 12 bases spanning the gap. The CDR3 totals 11 residues. Here the CDR3 reads CASSFTSGRFF. The CDR3 region has the DNA TGTGCCAGCAGTTTCACGTCAGGTCGGTTCTTC.

The rearrangement uses TRBV7-2 and TRBJ2-3; D unclear. V dropped 3 bases and J dropped 6 bases, with 7 bases sitting between them. Per germline, CDR1 SGHTA and CDR2 FQGNSA. CDR3 length: 12 residues. This CDR3 reads CASSFPWDTQYF. CDR3 bases: TGTGCCAGCAGCTTTCCCTGGGATACGCAGTATTTT.